The 13 T cell receptor beta chains in this list originate from one sample, sequenced in a study of blood T cell repertoires in COVID-19. Using immunoSEQ multiplex PCR, the repertoire was profiled, and TCRdb retains in-frame clones only, with some absent. The repertoire holds approximately 26,000 clones, with around 91% as singletons. Sequenced material: peripheral blood. These receptors originate from a woman aged 55-70 years with active COVID-19.

The chain recombines TRBV14 with TRBJ1-2; D unclear. V was pared by 1 base and J by 3 bases, with 9 bases between. The CDR3 is 14 residues long. Per the germline V gene, CDR1 is SGHDN and CDR2 is FVKESK. The CDR3 DNA reads TGTGCCAGCAGCCAAGGACGGGGATACTATGGCTACACCTTC. Its translation is CASSQGRGYYGYTF.

The genes are TRBV6-5 and TRBJ1-3; D ambiguous. The CDR3 is 15 residues long. V gave up 6 bases and J gave up 4 bases, with 16 bases separating them. Germline loops: CDR1 MNHEY, CDR2 SVGAGI. CDR3 nucleotides: TGTGCCAGCAGACAGAACCCGTGGGCAGGAAACACCATATATTTT. This encodes CASRQNPWAGNTIYF.

This clone was seen only once. The rearrangement uses TRBV19 and TRBJ2-7; TRBD1 aligns across 8 bases. Looked up from germline, CDR1 is LNHDA and CDR2 is SQIVND (reference sequence). This CDR3 is built from 12 residues. The junction had 4 bases not matched to a gene; V was cut back by 9 bases and J by 3 bases. In DNA form, the CDR3 reads TGTGCCAGCGGACAGGGCCACTACGAGCAGTACTTC. It is translated as CASGQGHYEQYF. Drawing the rest from reference TRBV19 and TRBJ2-7, the complete variable domain is DGGITQSPKYLFRKEGQNVTLSCEQNLNHDAMYWYRQDPGQGLRLIYYSQIVNDFQKGDIAEGYSVSREKKESFPLTVTSAQKNPTAFYLCASGQGHYEQYFGPGTRLTVT.

The J gene is TRBJ2-3, the V gene TRBV11-2; 10 bases fit TRBD2. This CDR3 has 15 residues. CDR1 is SGHAT, CDR2 FQNNGV, per germline. The V and J ends lost 4 bases and 4 bases, in that order; junction bases with no gene match: 5. CDR3 coding DNA: TGTGCCAGCAGCTCTAGCGGGAGTTGGTCAGATACGCAGTATTTT. Its translation is CASSSSGSWSDTQYF.

The chain couples TRBV7-9 to TRBJ1-6, with TRBD1 matching 12 bases. The V gene end was trimmed by 2 bases and the J gene end by 9 bases; junction bases not matched to a gene: 5. Per the germline V gene, CDR1 is SEHNR and CDR2 is FQNEAQ (reference sequence). The CDR3 runs 16 residues. CDR3 residues: CASSLRGTGGGSPLHF. The CDR3 DNA reads TGTGCCAGCAGCTTACGGGGGACAGGGGGCGGTTCACCCCTCCACTTT. Filled out from reference TRBV7-9 and TRBJ1-6, the complete variable domain reads DTGVSQNPRHKITKRGQNVTFRCDPISEHNRLYWYRQTLGQGPEFLTYFQNEAQLEKSRLLSDRFSAERPKGSFSTLEIQRTEQGDSAMYLCASSLRGTGGGSPLHFGNGTRLTVT.

The V gene is TRBV9, the J gene TRBJ2-2; 8 bases align to TRBD2. V was pared by 4 bases and J by 5 bases, with 13 bases of the junction left unmatched. The CDR3 consists of 17 residues. The germline gives CDR1 SGDLS, CDR2 YYNGEE. CDR3 protein: CASSPQVGLVPTGELFF. The CDR3 region has the DNA TGTGCCAGCAGCCCCCAGGTGGGACTAGTCCCTACCGGGGAGCTGTTTTTT. Combining the CDR3 with reference TRBV9 and TRBJ2-2 gives the whole variable domain DSGVTQTPKHLITATGQRVTLRCSPRSGDLSVYWYQQSLDQGLQFLIQYYNGEERAKGNILERFSAQQFPDLHSELNLSSLELGDSALYFCASSPQVGLVPTGELFFGEGSRLTVL.

The CDR3 loop reads CSVEDQGWVWTQYF. For the CDR3, the DNA is TGCAGCGTTGAAGATCAGGGTTGGGTTTGGACCCAGTACTTC. The rearrangement uses TRBV29-1 and TRBJ2-5, with a possible D match to TRBD1 (5 bases). The CDR3 spans 14 residues. Germline V gene sequence: CDR1 SQVTM, CDR2 ANQGSEA. Deletions cut 0 bases from V and 7 bases from J, with 15 bases between.

The genes are TRBV5-4 and TRBJ2-7; 11 bases match TRBD2. The germline V gene encodes CDR1 SGHNT and CDR2 YYREEE (reference sequence). After removal of 1 base from V and 4 bases from J, the junction contained 10 bases not matched to a gene. The CDR3 runs to 17 residues. The DNA of the CDR3 is TGTGCCAGCAGCTTGAAACCGGGACTAGCGGCCCTGTACGAGCAGTACTTC. Residues: CASSLKPGLAALYEQYF.

This chain connects TRBV28 to TRBJ1-1; TRBD1 aligns across 7 bases. This CDR3 is 17 amino acids long. The V gene's germline CDR1 is MDHEN and CDR2 SYDVKM. Trimming removed 7 bases from V and 1 base from J; junction bases left unmatched: 15. DNA for the CDR3: TGTGCCAGCATCGATGGAGGGGGCTACCAATGGAACACTGAAGCTTTCTTT. Translating it yields CASIDGGGYQWNTEAFF.

This clone has just one count. The V gene is TRBV10-3, the J gene TRBJ2-7; 14 bases are a match to TRBD2. Germline loops: CDR1 ENHRY, CDR2 SYGVKD. V lost 10 bases, J lost 1 base, and 6 bases stayed unmatched. The CDR3 has 15 amino acids. CDR3 sequence: CATGGTSGSSYEQYF. DNA of the CDR3: TGTGCCACGGGGGGGACTAGCGGGAGTTCCTACGAGCAGTACTTC.

The rearrangement joins TRBV7-8 to TRBJ1-1; 9 bases are a match to TRBD1. CDR1 and CDR2 (germline): SGHVS, FQNEAQ. The junction had 5 bases not matched to a gene; V was cut back by 5 bases and J by 1 base. The CDR3 totals 15 residues. DNA of the CDR3: TGTGCCAGCAGCCGGACAGGGGTCAAGAACACTGAAGCTTTCTTT. It codes for CASSRTGVKNTEAFF.

The CDR3 is CASSFDRREGRTDTQYF. In nucleotides, the CDR3 is TGTGCCAGCAGTTTTGACCGGCGGGAGGGACGCACAGATACGCAGTATTTT. V gene TRBV28 combines with J gene TRBJ2-3; the match to TRBD2 covers 9 bases. The CDR3 is 17 amino acids. Per the germline V gene, CDR1 is MDHEN and CDR2 is SYDVKM. V lost 3 bases and J lost 1; bases outside the gene matches: 8.

V and J are TRBV29-1 and TRBJ2-7; 13 bases map to TRBD2. V shed 7 bases, J shed 7 bases, and the junction held 7 bases outside the gene matches. Germline-derived CDR1 and CDR2 are SQVTM and ANQGSEA. The CDR3 covers 13 residues. The CDR3: CSAGTSGAGEQYF. The DNA for the CDR3 is TGCAGCGCTGGGACTAGCGGGGCGGGAGAGCAGTACTTC.